This T cell receptor (beta chain) derives from a study of blood T cell repertoires in COVID-19. Study information: Sites across the United States, Italy and Spain contributed samples from acute and convalescent COVID-19. The analysed material was cDNA or gDNA that came from T cells, B-cell-depleted T cells, or PBMCs.

TCRdb's table, derived via immunoSEQ multiplex PCR, lists solely in-frame clones and lacks some. Among fewer than 120,000 clones listed, roughly four fifths were seen once. The sequence was obtained from a woman aged 55-70 years with acute or convalescent COVID-19. Sequencing input: peripheral blood.

The CDR3 loop reads CASSFTGNGYTF. CDR3 DNA sequence: TGCGCCAGCAGCTTTACAGGGAATGGCTACACCTTC. V gene TRBV5-1 combines with J gene TRBJ1-2; tentative D call: TRBD1 (6 bases). There are 12 residues in the CDR3. V gave up 2 bases and J gave up 6 bases, with 8 bases separating them. Germline CDR1 is SGHRS and CDR2 is YFSETQ.